This T cell receptor beta chain appears in the sequencing data of a study of blood T cell repertoires in COVID-19 (dated by TCRdb to 2019 to 2021). Notes on the research overall: Collaborator samples came from the United States, Italy and Spain and covered acute and convalescent phases of COVID-19. The material from the prospective study consisted of cDNA or gDNA derived from T cells, B-cell-depleted T cells, or PBMCs. The dataset comprised deeply sampled blood TCRbeta repertoires from subjects exposed to, actively infected with, or recovered from COVID-19. The repertoires were made available in a free public database intended to serve as a resource for research on the immune response to SARS-CoV-2. Samples came from the ongoing ImmuneRACE study (first 160 participants) plus 1,254 subjects from 6 global collaborators. A de-identified subject ID, COVID-19 status, age in years and sex were almost always included in the sample metadata. Where HLA class I and class II types were available, the types were taken from metadata supplied by the sample provider, not from assay-based typing.

The research as a whole found: The amount of clinical and demographic metadata varied by source and participant and was provided uncurated.

About this clone: Its antigen is still unknown. The record has no base qualities; no much larger clone is one base away.

The collaborating institutions used their own protocols to collect whole blood in K2EDTA tubes. Collaborator samples were shipped for TCRbeta analysis as frozen whole blood, isolated PBMCs, or DNA extracted from either sample type. The immunoSEQ Assay, a bias-controlled multiplex PCR, was used to amplify TCRbeta CDR3 regions from genomic DNA. As for the original processing: Within the assay, amplification of reference gene primers was used to estimate how many nucleated cells each sample contained. To quantify the absolute abundance of each unique TCRbeta CDR3 rearrangement, sequence reads were collapsed and filtered. For each sample, productive Simpson clonality was calculated by taking the square root of Simpson's diversity index across productive rearrangements. TCRdb retrieved this table from immuneACCESS and kept in-frame rearrangements only. Not all clones are present; in checked studies, unresolved V genes account for under half, and no reason is known for the remainder. V, J and clone size are those of that table, while D and trimming were read from the DNA. For this sample there are 65,000 to 95,000 clones; 89% appear just once. The top ten hold under 10% of the sample.

CDR1 and CDR2 are drawn from the germline V gene: MNHEY, SVGAGI. The V end loses 6 bases and the J end loses 3 bases, and a stretch of 13 bases separates them. From the cysteine up to the phenylalanine, the CDR3 has a length of 14 residues. Left in the record is the CDR3 DNA by itself, 42 bases read in frame from the first base. Source material: peripheral blood. The TCR sequence derives from a man of 80 years or more with acute or convalescent COVID-19. The receptor chain draws on TRBV6-5 and TRBJ2-3; the D gene assignment is ambiguous. In nucleotide form, the sequence is TGTGCCAGCAGGAACTCGCCGAGGACAGATACGCAGTATTTT. Its protein is CASRNSPRTDTQYF.